The clone carrying this TCR beta chain was seen more than once but under ten times. Its antigen is unidentified. This entry belongs to a study of radiation and T cells in renal cell carcinoma. Study-wide points: Dominant CDR3 motifs were more common in irradiated tumors than controls. Pretreatment tumor biopsies were lacking, so baseline clonotypes are unknown.

The treatment is: 15 Gy SBRT to primary tumor, nephrectomy 4 weeks later. Nephrectomy followed 15 Gy stereotactic body radiation by 4 weeks. The tumor was a clear cell renal cell carcinoma. Clones were read by immunoSEQ multiplex PCR, and TCRdb kept only the in-frame ones, dropping some. This sample carries 10,000 to 15,000 clones, about 33% of them seen once, and the ten largest clones take roughly 15%. Germline CDR1 reads MGHRA; CDR2 reads YSYEKL. The CDR3 has 16 residues. The germline V and J ends were trimmed by 0 bases and 7 bases, with 13 bases remaining between them. The clonotype comes from a man in his sixties with renal cell carcinoma. The chain is built from TRBV4-1 and TRBJ1-6; possible D gene TRBD1, 5 bases. The sequences come from tumor tissue, collected from a patient whose treatment included radiotherapy and nephrectomy. In nucleotides, the CDR3 is TGCGCCAGCAGCCAAGAAAGGCACCAGGGCAATTCACCCCTCCACTTT. Translation: CASSQERHQGNSPLHF.